The rows below give T cell receptor beta chains drawn from one sample of a study of T cell repertoires in cytomegalovirus infection. TCRdb processed the reads anew with MiXCR; each CDR3 protein has one entry. The sample has a few hundred thousand distinct CDR3 sequences, 17% seen once. The sample was PBMCs. All receptors come from a human donor in good health (CMV status not recorded). Some clones in this sample may be carry-over from other donors' samples. Both conserved end residues are part of each CDR3.

cdr3_aa,j_call,v_call
CASSQGASGGLQETQYF,TRBJ2-5,TRBV4-2
CACRPQDTGELFF,TRBJ2-2,TRBV6-5
CSARHGRTQETQYF,TRBJ2-5,TRBV20-1
CAISAWASGRVGTGELFF,TRBJ2-2,TRBV10-3
CSASRRGPHTEAFF,TRBJ1-1,TRBV20-1
CASSIGQGRETQYF,TRBJ2-5,TRBV12-3/TRBV12-4
CASSLLGFTDTQYF,TRBJ2-3,TRBV4-3
CASSQVGLAGARDTQYF,TRBJ2-3,TRBV4-2
CATSDTTGSNTGELFF,TRBJ2-2,TRBV24-1
CASSFLNRVGQHF,TRBJ1-5,TRBV12-3/TRBV12-4
CASSIRSGATGELFF,TRBJ2-2,TRBV27
CASSLEPTGPGGQETQYF,TRBJ2-5,TRBV11-2
CASSLLVRGGYGYTF,TRBJ1-2,TRBV28
CASRLDGPTDTQYF,TRBJ2-3,TRBV28
CSAPPSGTDTQYF,TRBJ2-3,TRBV20-1
CSAPKTGPTEAFF,TRBJ1-1,TRBV20-1
CASSADVVGNTIYF,TRBJ1-3,TRBV2
CASRGWQAADEQYF,TRBJ2-7,TRBV19
CASRDTGYYSPLHF,TRBJ1-6,TRBV7-9
CASSSGDRVVYEQYF,TRBJ2-7,TRBV7-2
CASSGLWGSETQYF,TRBJ2-5,TRBV6-1
CASSLGAPGNTIYF,TRBJ1-3,TRBV7-8
CARVIGQGQNTGELFF,TRBJ2-2,TRBV28
CASSQDRRGGETQYF,TRBJ2-5,TRBV7-6
CASSLVRRQGWNEQFF,TRBJ2-1,TRBV7-7
CSAREGSNDYGYTF,TRBJ1-2,TRBV20-1
CASSLFLSGGYTGELFF,TRBJ2-2,TRBV28
CSARFGLGQGAPGELFF,TRBJ2-2,TRBV20-1
CASSSTRGPGDTQYF,TRBJ2-3,TRBV7-2
CSAAGLAGENTGELFF,TRBJ2-2,TRBV20-1
CATSRGKLGGPYNEQFF,TRBJ2-1,TRBV15
CASSLRLAVTDTQYF,TRBJ2-3,TRBV13
CASSWGQGTNTEAFF,TRBJ1-1,TRBV5-1
CSASPREGQPQHF,TRBJ1-5,TRBV20-1
CASILGGVTGELFF,TRBJ2-2,TRBV6-1
CASSVTDKYGYTF,TRBJ1-2,TRBV2
CSARQWNPMSDTQYF,TRBJ2-3,TRBV20-1
CASSRDRGQSYGYTF,TRBJ1-2,TRBV7-2
CASSVGGDSYEQYF,TRBJ2-7,TRBV6-1